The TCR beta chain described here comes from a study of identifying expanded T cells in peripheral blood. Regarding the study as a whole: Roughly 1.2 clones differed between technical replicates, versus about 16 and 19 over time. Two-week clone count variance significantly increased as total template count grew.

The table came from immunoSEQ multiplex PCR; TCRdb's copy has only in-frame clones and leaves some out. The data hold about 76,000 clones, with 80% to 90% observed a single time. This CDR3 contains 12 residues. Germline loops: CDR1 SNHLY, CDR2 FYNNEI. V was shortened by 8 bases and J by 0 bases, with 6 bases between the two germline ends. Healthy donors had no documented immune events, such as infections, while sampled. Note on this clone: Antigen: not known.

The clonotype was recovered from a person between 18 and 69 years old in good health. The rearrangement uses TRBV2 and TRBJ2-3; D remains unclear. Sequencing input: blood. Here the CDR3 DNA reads TGTGCCAGCTTGGGAAGCACAGATACGCAGTATTTT. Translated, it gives CASLGSTDTQYF. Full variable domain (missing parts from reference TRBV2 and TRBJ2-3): EPEVTQTPSHQVTQMGQEVILRCVPISNHLYFYWYRQILGQKVEFLVSFYNNEISEKSEIFDDQFSVERPDGSNFTLKIRSTKLEDSAMYFCASLGSTDTQYFGPGTRLTVL.